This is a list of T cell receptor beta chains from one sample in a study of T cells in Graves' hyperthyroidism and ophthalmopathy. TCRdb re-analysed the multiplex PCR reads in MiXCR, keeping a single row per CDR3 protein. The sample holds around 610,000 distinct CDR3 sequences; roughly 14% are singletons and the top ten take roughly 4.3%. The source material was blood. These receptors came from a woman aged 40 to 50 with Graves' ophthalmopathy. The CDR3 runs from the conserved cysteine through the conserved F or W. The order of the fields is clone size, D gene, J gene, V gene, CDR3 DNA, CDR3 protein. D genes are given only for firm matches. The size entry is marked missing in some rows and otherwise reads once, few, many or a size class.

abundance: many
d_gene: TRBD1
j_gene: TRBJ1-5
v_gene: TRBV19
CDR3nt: TGTGCCAGTAGCCGACGAGGGGACAGTAGCAATCAGCCCCAGCATTTT
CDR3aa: CASSRRGDSSNQPQHF

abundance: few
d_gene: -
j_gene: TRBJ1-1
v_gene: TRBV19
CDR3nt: TGTGCCAGTAGTACACAGGGAGGGCTCACTGAAGCTTTCTTT
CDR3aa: CASSTQGGLTEAFF

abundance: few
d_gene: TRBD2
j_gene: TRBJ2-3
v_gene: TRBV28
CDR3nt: TGTGCCAGCAGTTTTTATTATCGGGAGGGCACAGATACGCAGTATTTT
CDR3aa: CASSFYYREGTDTQYF

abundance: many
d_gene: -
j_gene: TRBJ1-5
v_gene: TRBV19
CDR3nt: TGTGCCAGTAGTATAGAAGGAGTACAATATCAGCCCCAGCATTTT
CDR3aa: CASSIEGVQYQPQHF

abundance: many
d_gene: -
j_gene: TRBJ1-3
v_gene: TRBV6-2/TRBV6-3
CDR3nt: TGTGCCAGCAGGGCTTTTGCACAGAGCTCTGGAAACACCATATATTTT
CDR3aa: CASRAFAQSSGNTIYF

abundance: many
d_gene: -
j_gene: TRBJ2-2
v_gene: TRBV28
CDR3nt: TGTGCCAGCTGGTCCGGGGAGCTGTTTTTT
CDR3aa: CASWSGELFF

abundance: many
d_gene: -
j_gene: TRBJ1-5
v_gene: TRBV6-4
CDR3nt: TGTGCCAGCAGATCCAGCCTCAATCAGCCCCAGCATTTT
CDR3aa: CASRSSLNQPQHF

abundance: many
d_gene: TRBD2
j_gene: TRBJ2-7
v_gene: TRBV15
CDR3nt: TGTGCCACCAGCAGGGGACTAGATTTCTACGAGCAGTACTTC
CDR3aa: CATSRGLDFYEQYF

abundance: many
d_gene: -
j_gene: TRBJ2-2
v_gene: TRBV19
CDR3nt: TGTGCCAGTAGTATTTCTAGCGTGAGCACCGGGGAGCTGTTTTTT
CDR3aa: CASSISSVSTGELFF

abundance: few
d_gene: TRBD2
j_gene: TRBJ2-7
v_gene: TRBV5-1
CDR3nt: TGCGCCAGCAGCCGGACCGGGACTAGCAACGAGCAGTACTTC
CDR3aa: CASSRTGTSNEQYF

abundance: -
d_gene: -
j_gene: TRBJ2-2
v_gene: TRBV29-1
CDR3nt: TGCAGTCCCAACGGGCACGGTACACCTTCGAACACCGGGGAGCTGTTTTTT
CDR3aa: CSPNGHGTPSNTGELFF

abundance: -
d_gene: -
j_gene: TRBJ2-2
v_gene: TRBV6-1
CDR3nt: TGTGCCAGCACTCCAGGGGCAGCCAACACCGGGGAGCTGTTTTTT
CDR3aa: CASTPGAANTGELFF

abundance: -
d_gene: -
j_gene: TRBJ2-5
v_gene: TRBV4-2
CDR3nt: TGTGCCAGCAGCCAAGTGCATCGGGGAGAAGAGACCCAGTACTTC
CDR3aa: CASSQVHRGEETQYF

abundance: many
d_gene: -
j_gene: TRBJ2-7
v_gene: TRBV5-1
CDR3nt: TGCGCCAGCAGCTTTCATGGGGGGCAGGACGAGCAGTACTTC
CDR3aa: CASSFHGGQDEQYF

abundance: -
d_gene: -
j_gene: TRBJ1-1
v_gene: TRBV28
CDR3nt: TGTGCCAGCAGTACCCGGATCGTGCGTGAAGCTTTCTTT
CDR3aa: CASSTRIVREAFF

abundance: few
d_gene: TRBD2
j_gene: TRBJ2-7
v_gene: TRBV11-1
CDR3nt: TGTGCCAGCAGCCCCCAGACTAGCGGGAGAGGTTACGAGCAGTACTTC
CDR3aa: CASSPQTSGRGYEQYF

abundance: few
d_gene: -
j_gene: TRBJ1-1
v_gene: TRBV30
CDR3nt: TGTGCCTGGAAGGGACCCAGGACAGAGCTCGGTACAAAGAACACTGAAGCTTTCTTT
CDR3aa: CAWKGPRTELGTKNTEAFF

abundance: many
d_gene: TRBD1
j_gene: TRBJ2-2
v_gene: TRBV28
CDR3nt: TGTGCCTCGCGTCCTGGACAGGGGATCTGGGGGGAGCTGTTTTTT
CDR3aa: CASRPGQGIWGELFF

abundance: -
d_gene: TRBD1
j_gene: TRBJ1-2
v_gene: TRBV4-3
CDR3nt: TGCGCCAGCAGCCACCCGGGACAGGGATATGGCTACACCTTC
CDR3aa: CASSHPGQGYGYTF

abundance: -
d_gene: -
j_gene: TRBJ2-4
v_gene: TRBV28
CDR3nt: TGTGCCAGCAGCCCAGTAGGGGCTCTAGCCAAAAACATTCAGTACTTC
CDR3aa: CASSPVGALAKNIQYF